Listed below are T cell receptor beta chains from one sample, sequenced in a study of cytomegalovirus exposure and HLA in healthy donors. The table came from immunoSEQ multiplex PCR; TCRdb's copy has only in-frame clones and leaves some out. The top ten hold roughly 1.7% of the sample, which has roughly 57,000 clones, 93% seen once. Sample: PBMCs. The source is a woman aged 18 to 35 in good health and CMV-seropositive. CDR3s include the opening cysteine and the closing phenylalanine or tryptophan. A D gene is named only where the DNA matches it firmly. Clone size is shown for a subset of rows, as once, few, many or a class of expanded clone.

size: NA
V: TRBV19
J: TRBJ1-4
D: NA
CDR3: CASRGGSTGAEKLFF
DNA: TGTGCCAGTCGGGGGGGAAGCACAGGAGCTGAAAAACTGTTTTTT

size: once
V: TRBV5-1
J: TRBJ1-2
D: NA
CDR3: CASSLTAGFNYGYTF
DNA: TGCGCCAGCAGCTTGACTGCGGGCTTTAACTATGGCTACACCTTC

size: once
V: TRBV13
J: TRBJ1-3
D: TRBD1
CDR3: CASSPRQGRDTIYF
DNA: TGTGCCAGCAGCCCCAGACAGGGTCGAGACACCATATATTTT

size: NA
V: TRBV5-7
J: TRBJ1-2
D: TRBD1
CDR3: CASSSHDRVMIYGYTF
DNA: TGTGCCAGCAGCTCACACGACAGGGTTATGATCTATGGCTACACCTTC

size: NA
V: TRBV7-7
J: TRBJ2-1
D: NA
CDR3: CASSPDRSDEQFF
DNA: TGTGCCAGCAGCCCTGACAGATCGGATGAGCAGTTCTTC

size: NA
V: TRBV9
J: TRBJ2-1
D: TRBD2
CDR3: CASSPRTREGPFF
DNA: TGTGCCAGCAGCCCCAGGACGAGGGAGGGTCCGTTCTTC

size: few
V: TRBV6-5
J: TRBJ2-2
D: TRBD2
CDR3: CASSYTSGGAGELFF
DNA: TGTGCCAGCAGTTACACTAGCGGGGGGGCCGGGGAGCTGTTTTTT

size: NA
V: TRBV7-6
J: TRBJ1-1
D: NA
CDR3: CASSLAKSSQGLLTEAFF
DNA: TGTGCCAGCAGCTTAGCCAAATCAAGCCAGGGGTTGTTGACTGAAGCTTTCTTT

size: NA
V: TRBV6-6
J: TRBJ1-5
D: NA
CDR3: CASSWDNDQPQHF
DNA: TGTGCCAGCAGTTGGGACAACGATCAGCCCCAGCATTTT

size: NA
V: TRBV5-1
J: TRBJ2-7
D: TRBD1
CDR3: CASSLVTGTGIGEQYF
DNA: TGCGCCAGCAGCTTGGTAACCGGGACAGGGATAGGCGAGCAGTACTTC

size: NA
V: TRBV6-5
J: TRBJ2-1
D: TRBD2
CDR3: CASSFASGGGYNEQFF
DNA: TGTGCCAGCAGTTTCGCTAGCGGGGGGGGGTACAATGAGCAGTTCTTC

size: few
V: TRBV5-6
J: TRBJ1-2
D: TRBD1
CDR3: CASSITGELYGYTF
DNA: TGTGCCAGCAGCATTACAGGGGAACTATATGGCTACACCTTC

size: NA
V: TRBV6-5
J: TRBJ2-1
D: NA
CDR3: CAAGSVGNEQFF
DNA: TGTGCCGCAGGGTCGGTGGGGAATGAGCAGTTCTTC

size: NA
V: TRBV7-2
J: TRBJ2-7
D: NA
CDR3: CASSLDQGSYEQYF
DNA: TGTGCCAGCAGCTTAGATCAGGGTTCCTACGAGCAGTACTTC

size: NA
V: TRBV7-3
J: TRBJ2-1
D: TRBD1
CDR3: CASSLGQGHNEQFF
DNA: TGTGCCAGCAGCCTCGGACAGGGCCACAATGAGCAGTTCTTC

size: NA
V: TRBV4-3
J: TRBJ2-3
D: TRBD1
CDR3: CASSQDWRQGDTDTQYF
DNA: TGCGCCAGCAGCCAAGATTGGAGACAGGGGGACACAGATACGCAGTATTTT

size: NA
V: TRBV27
J: TRBJ2-3
D: TRBD2
CDR3: CASSPRTSGGGLSDTQYF
DNA: TGTGCCAGCAGTCCCCGGACTAGCGGGGGGGGTCTCTCAGATACGCAGTATTTT

size: NA
V: TRBV6-4
J: TRBJ2-3
D: NA
CDR3: CASSDRGIVTDTQYF
DNA: TGTGCCAGCAGTGATCGAGGCATAGTCACAGATACGCAGTATTTT

size: NA
V: TRBV27
J: TRBJ2-7
D: TRBD1
CDR3: CASSPWTGSYEQYF
DNA: TGTGCCAGCAGTCCGTGGACAGGGTCCTACGAGCAGTACTTC

size: NA
V: TRBV6-5
J: TRBJ1-5
D: NA
CDR3: CASQDRHNQPQHF
DNA: TGTGCCAGCCAGGACAGACACAATCAGCCCCAGCATTTT

size: NA
V: TRBV9
J: TRBJ2-5
D: NA
CDR3: CASSVPGSGETQYF
DNA: TGTGCCAGCAGCGTACCGGGATCCGGGGAGACCCAGTACTTC

size: NA
V: TRBV7-6
J: TRBJ2-7
D: TRBD1
CDR3: CASSLAQGVYEQYF
DNA: TGTGCCAGCAGCTTAGCTCAGGGGGTATACGAGCAGTACTTC

size: NA
V: TRBV7-3
J: TRBJ1-1
D: NA
CDR3: CASSFKLPGPNTEAFF
DNA: TGTGCCAGCAGCTTTAAACTGCCAGGGCCTAACACTGAAGCTTTCTTT

size: once
V: TRBV15
J: TRBJ1-2
D: NA
CDR3: CATSRDELGSFNYGYTF
DNA: TGTGCCACCAGCAGAGATGAATTGGGCAGTTTCAACTATGGCTACACCTTC

size: NA
V: TRBV7-8
J: TRBJ2-1
D: NA
CDR3: CASSPEGDHNEQFF
DNA: TGTGCCAGCAGCCCGGAAGGGGATCACAATGAGCAGTTCTTC

size: NA
V: TRBV7-2
J: TRBJ1-2
D: NA
CDR3: CASETGNYGYTF
DNA: TGTGCCAGCGAGACAGGAAACTATGGCTACACCTTC

size: NA
V: TRBV14
J: TRBJ2-7
D: NA
CDR3: CASNQLAGEQYF
DNA: TGTGCCAGCAATCAACTAGCAGGGGAGCAGTACTTC

size: NA
V: TRBV6-6
J: TRBJ2-7
D: NA
CDR3: CASRPVYRDIPYEQYF
DNA: TGTGCCAGCAGACCCGTTTATCGGGACATACCCTACGAGCAGTACTTC

size: once
V: TRBV19
J: TRBJ1-5
D: TRBD1
CDR3: CASSIPLLGQGVAQPQHF
DNA: TGTGCCAGTAGTATCCCTCTACTTGGACAGGGGGTTGCTCAGCCCCAGCATTTT

size: NA
V: TRBV10-1
J: TRBJ2-3
D: TRBD2
CDR3: CASSESGLAGGLTQYF
DNA: TGCGCCAGCAGTGAGTCGGGCCTAGCGGGGGGGCTTACGCAGTATTTT

size: NA
V: TRBV7-9
J: TRBJ1-2
D: NA
CDR3: CASSRTGNYGYTF
DNA: TGTGCCAGCAGCAGAACGGGTAACTATGGCTACACCTTC

size: NA
V: TRBV6-6
J: TRBJ1-1
D: NA
CDR3: CASSLLRGDTEAFF
DNA: TGTGCCAGCAGTCTCCTCCGCGGGGACACTGAAGCTTTCTTT

size: NA
V: TRBV28
J: TRBJ1-6
D: NA
CDR3: CASSFLTGRNSPLHF
DNA: TGTGCCAGCAGTTTTTTAACAGGGCGAAATTCACCCCTCCACTTT

size: once
V: TRBV5-4
J: TRBJ2-7
D: TRBD2
CDR3: CASSLDTSGGYEQYF
DNA: TGTGCCAGCAGCTTGGACACTAGCGGGGGGTACGAGCAGTACTTC

size: NA
V: TRBV6-4
J: TRBJ2-2
D: NA
CDR3: CASSDGPNTGELFF
DNA: TGTGCCAGCAGTGACGGGCCAAACACCGGGGAGCTGTTTTTT

size: NA
V: TRBV13
J: TRBJ2-6
D: NA
CDR3: CASSRSSGANVLTF
DNA: TGTGCCAGCAGCCGGTCCTCTGGGGCCAACGTCCTGACTTTC

size: NA
V: TRBV7-2
J: TRBJ2-3
D: TRBD1
CDR3: CASSLVGGTGGGDTQYF
DNA: TGTGCCAGCAGCTTAGTAGGGGGGACAGGGGGCGGGGATACGCAGTATTTT

size: NA
V: TRBV13
J: TRBJ1-1
D: NA
CDR3: CASSLGRREESAFF
DNA: TGTGCCAGCAGCTTAGGCCGAAGGGAGGAGTCAGCTTTCTTT

size: NA
V: TRBV7-9
J: TRBJ2-5
D: TRBD2
CDR3: CASSLFSGGEGTQYF
DNA: TGTGCCAGCAGCTTATTCTCGGGGGGTGAAGGGACCCAGTACTTC

size: NA
V: TRBV27
J: TRBJ2-1
D: NA
CDR3: CASSLDSYNEQFF
DNA: TGTGCCAGCAGTTTAGACAGCTACAATGAGCAGTTCTTC

size: NA
V: TRBV9
J: TRBJ2-7
D: TRBD1
CDR3: CASSVGTGDYEQYF
DNA: TGTGCCAGCAGCGTGGGGACAGGGGACTACGAGCAGTACTTC

size: NA
V: TRBV10-2
J: TRBJ1-6
D: NA
CDR3: CAARKSGSSYNSPLHF
DNA: TGCGCCGCAAGAAAATCCGGGAGCTCCTATAATTCACCCCTCCACTTT

size: NA
V: TRBV9
J: TRBJ2-1
D: NA
CDR3: CASSEPGTGREQFF
DNA: TGTGCCAGCAGCGAGCCCGGAACAGGGCGTGAGCAGTTCTTC

size: NA
V: TRBV6-5
J: TRBJ2-7
D: NA
CDR3: CASSYLRAPTTYEQYF
DNA: TGTGCCAGCAGTTACCTCAGAGCCCCGACAACTTACGAGCAGTACTTC

size: NA
V: TRBV25-1
J: TRBJ1-1
D: NA
CDR3: CASRDRGVYTEAFF
DNA: TGTGCCAGCAGGGACCGCGGGGTTTACACTGAAGCTTTCTTT

size: NA
V: TRBV10-3
J: TRBJ2-7
D: NA
CDR3: CAISDLPGRSYEQYF
DNA: TGTGCCATCAGTGATTTGCCAGGGAGGTCCTACGAGCAGTACTTC

size: NA
V: TRBV25-1
J: TRBJ2-1
D: NA
CDR3: CASSGDRSSSYNEQFF
DNA: TGTGCCAGCAGTGGAGACAGGTCTAGCTCCTACAATGAGCAGTTCTTC

size: NA
V: TRBV5-6
J: TRBJ2-1
D: TRBD2
CDR3: CASRGLAGGRSSYNEQFF
DNA: TGTGCCAGCAGAGGACTAGCGGGGGGTCGGAGCTCCTACAATGAGCAGTTCTTC

size: NA
V: TRBV9
J: TRBJ1-3
D: NA
CDR3: CASSQAGSGNTIYF
DNA: TGTGCCAGCAGCCAAGCGGGCTCTGGAAACACCATATATTTT

size: NA
V: TRBV11-3
J: TRBJ2-1
D: NA
CDR3: CASSFLDSNEQFF
DNA: TGTGCCAGCAGCTTCCTTGACAGCAATGAGCAGTTCTTC

size: NA
V: TRBV5-4
J: TRBJ1-2
D: TRBD1
CDR3: CASSSPDRGGYTF
DNA: TGTGCCAGCAGCTCACCTGACAGGGGTGGCTACACCTTC